Following are 19 T cell receptor beta chains from one sample sequenced in a study of cytomegalovirus exposure and HLA in healthy donors. Produced via immunoSEQ multiplex PCR; TCRdb's table is partial and in-frame only. Of 150,000 to 200,000 clones in the sample, 75% to 90% are singletons; the top ten hold roughly 7%. Sequencing was carried out using PBMCs. These receptors were obtained from a young man in good health and CMV-seropositive.

Only one count was recorded for this clone. This specimen includes other DNA sequences encoding the same CDR3. This chain connects TRBV29-1 to TRBJ2-2; possible D gene TRBD1, 6 bases. V was pared by 3 bases and J by 1 base, with 6 bases between. The CDR3 runs 13 residues. Germline CDR1 and CDR2: SQVTM and ANQGSEA. CDR3 sequence (DNA): TGCAGCGTTGACAGGGGGAACACCGGGGAGCTGTTTTTT. Its translation: CSVDRGNTGELFF.

V and J are TRBV7-9 and TRBJ2-1; D is possibly TRBD2 (6 bases). Trimming stripped 5 bases from V and 8 bases from J, with 22 bases between. Looked up from germline, CDR1 is SEHNR and CDR2 is FQNEAQ (reference sequence). The length of the CDR3 is 16 residues. The CDR3 sequence: CASSTASIGRGDEQFF. As DNA, the CDR3 is TGTGCCAGCAGCACCGCCTCGATCGGGAGAGGCGATGAGCAGTTCTTC.

The chain employs TRBV29-1 and TRBJ2-2, with TRBD2 identical over 10 bases. Germline V gene data show CDR1 as SQVTM and CDR2 as ANQGSEA. The CDR3 runs to 15 residues. J was trimmed by 4 bases and V by 5 bases; bases with no gene match: 7. CDR3 DNA sequence: TGCAGCGTTTTGAGGTCTAGCGGGAGCACCGGGGAGCTGTTTTTT. Its translation: CSVLRSSGSTGELFF.

V is TRBV10-3 and J is TRBJ1-5, with D tentatively TRBD1 (5 bases). The germline CDR1 and CDR2 sequences are ENHRY and SYGVKD. Trimming cost V 0 bases and J 4 bases, with 13 bases left between them. The CDR3 runs to 16 residues. The CDR3 reads CAISESPDSRNQPQHF. For the CDR3, the DNA is TGTGCCATCAGTGAGTCCCCTGACAGCCGAAATCAGCCCCAGCATTTT.

The J gene is TRBJ2-7, the V gene TRBV7-2; 9 bases are a match to TRBD2. Germline trimming cut 6 bases from V and 1 base from J; bases unmatched to any gene: 7. The V gene's germline CDR1 is SGHTA and CDR2 FQGNSA. This CDR3 region has 15 residues. The CDR3 here is CASSIAGETSYEQYF. Here the CDR3 DNA reads TGTGCCAGCAGTATAGCGGGAGAAACATCCTACGAGCAGTACTTC.

Only one count was recorded for this clone. At one end the junction does not follow the germline gene, possibly because of a read error. This rearrangement joins TRBV7-9 to TRBJ2-7; the D is unclear. Germline V gene lookup returns CDR1 SEHNR and CDR2 FQNEAQ (reference sequence). The CDR3 contains 14 residues. The CDR3 loop is CASSLSTRFSTRDF. In DNA, the CDR3 is TGTGCCAGCAGCCTGTCCACCCGGTTCTCTACCCGGGACTTC.

This chain joins TRBV10-3 and TRBJ2-3; 9 nucleotides line up with TRBD2. Trimming took 3 bases from V and 4 from J; bases not matched to a gene: 5. CDR1 and CDR2 from the germline V gene are ENHRY and SYGVKD. The CDR3 covers 15 residues. The CDR3 is CAISEGGRDSDTQYF. The CDR3 DNA reads as TGTGCCATCAGTGAAGGCGGGAGGGATTCAGATACGCAGTATTTT.

For the CDR3, the DNA is TGTGCCAGCAGCCAAGTGGCCAGAAATCAGCCCCAGCATTTT. Translating it yields CASSQVARNQPQHF. This chain uses TRBV14 with TRBJ1-5; D remains unclear. Looked up from germline, CDR1 is SGHDN and CDR2 is FVKESK. This CDR3 is 14 amino acids long. Trimming cost V 1 base and J 4 bases, with 8 bases left between them.

The gene calls are TRBV6-5 and TRBJ1-2; 8 nucleotides align to TRBD1. The ends lost 6 bases at V and 3 bases at J; junction bases unmatched: 3. The CDR3 runs to 13 residues. The germline CDR1 and CDR2 sequences are MNHEY and SVGAGI. In nucleotides, the CDR3 is TGTGCCAGCAGAGGACAGGGCCACTATGGCTACACCTTC. Its protein product is CASRGQGHYGYTF.

This clone was observed a few times. This rearrangement joins TRBV19 to TRBJ1-5; TRBD1 matches at 8 bases. There are 15 residues in the CDR3. Germline V CDR1 and CDR2: LNHDA, SQIVND (reference sequence). V lost 6 bases and J lost 4; bases outside the gene matches: 8. The CDR3 sequence is CASRGQVRRNQPQHF. CDR3 nucleotides: TGTGCCAGTAGGGGACAGGTTCGACGAAATCAGCCCCAGCATTTT.

The CDR3 sequence: CASSGQRESTDTQYF. The DNA of the CDR3 is TGTGCCAGCAGTGGCCAGCGGGAGAGCACAGATACGCAGTATTTT. This chain connects TRBV6-1 to TRBJ2-3; TRBD2 matches 8 bases. CDR1 is MNHNS and CDR2 is SASEGT in the germline V gene. V lost 4 bases, J lost 0 bases, and 3 bases stayed unmatched. The CDR3 is 15 residues long.

The genes are TRBV19 and TRBJ2-7; D might be TRBD1 (6 bases). With 6 bases removed from V and 2 bases from J, the gap between germline ends came to 14 bases. Looked up from germline, CDR1 is LNHDA and CDR2 is SQIVND (reference sequence). This CDR3 region has 14 residues. The CDR3 reads CASRGGQPPYEQYF. In nucleotides, the CDR3 is TGTGCCAGTAGAGGAGGACAGCCTCCCTACGAGCAGTACTTC.

V and J are TRBV5-1 and TRBJ2-5; TRBD2 matches at 7 bases. Germline V gene sequence: CDR1 SGHRS, CDR2 YFSETQ. V lost 4 bases, J lost 2 bases, and 8 bases stayed unmatched. CDR3 length equals 15 residues. The CDR3 sequence: CASSIALREQETQYF. The CDR3 DNA is TGCGCCAGCAGCATTGCGTTGCGGGAGCAAGAGACCCAGTACTTC.

The V gene is TRBV11-2, the J gene TRBJ2-3; D is uncertain. Trimming removed 2 bases from V and 0 bases from J, with 6 bases in between. The CDR3 loop spans 14 amino acids. Germline V gene sequence: CDR1 SGHAT, CDR2 FQNNGV. CDR3 sequence: CASSLITSTDTQYF. CDR3 DNA sequence: TGTGCCAGCAGCTTAATAACTAGCACAGATACGCAGTATTTT.

This sequence joins TRBV6-1 and TRBJ2-1; D gene ambiguous. There are 11 residues in the CDR3. V lost 10 bases and J lost 5, with 9 bases in between. CDR1 and CDR2 (germline): MNHNS, SASEGT. The CDR3 sequence: CATTYDNEQFF. As DNA, the CDR3 is TGTGCCACGACATATGACAATGAGCAGTTCTTC.

A few counts support this clone. The chain has TRBV6-6 and TRBJ1-1; no definite D call. Trimming took off 2 bases at V and 4 bases at J, with 14 bases between the two ends. The length of the CDR3 is 15 residues. Germline V gene lookup returns CDR1 MNHNY and CDR2 SVGAGI (reference sequence). The CDR3 loop reads CASSYREGWGTEAFF. CDR3 nucleotide sequence: TGTGCCAGCAGTTACCGGGAGGGTTGGGGCACTGAAGCTTTCTTT.

The rearrangement links TRBV7-2 to TRBJ2-3; the match to TRBD2 covers 7 bases. The V and J ends lost 5 bases and 0 bases, in that order; junction bases with no gene match: 5. The V gene's germline CDR1 is SGHTA and CDR2 FQGNSA. CDR3 length: 15 amino acids. The DNA of the CDR3 is TGTGCCAGCAGCAGACTGGGAGGGAGCACAGATACGCAGTATTTT. Translation: CASSRLGGSTDTQYF.

This clone was observed a handful of times. The chain uses TRBV19 and TRBJ1-5, with a tentative D call TRBD1 (6 bases). Germline V gene lookup returns CDR1 LNHDA and CDR2 SQIVND (reference sequence). The CDR3 contains 18 residues. The V end was cut by 5 bases, the J end by 4 bases, with 24 bases between. DNA for the CDR3: TGTGCCAGTAGTCTTAAACGTCTTGGGCAGGGGATGAATCAGCCCCAGCATTTT. The encoded protein is CASSLKRLGQGMNQPQHF.

This clone was detected only once. J is TRBJ2-6 and V is TRBV7-8; the D is unclear. This CDR3 contains 16 residues. Between the trimmed V and J ends, which lost 7 bases and 1 base, there was a span of 14 bases. From germline, CDR1 is SGHVS and CDR2 FQNEAQ. The CDR3 spells CASTSYGQSGANVLTF. The CDR3 DNA follows: TGTGCCAGCACCTCTTATGGGCAGTCTGGGGCCAACGTCCTGACTTTC.